Shown below are 18 T cell receptor beta chains from a single sample sequenced in a study of blood T cell repertoires in COVID-19. Measured with immunoSEQ multiplex PCR; TCRdb has only the in-frame clones, and not every one. The sample contains around 340,000 clones, 86% of which appear only once. The sequenced sample was peripheral blood. Every receptor here comes from an older woman with COVID-19, enrolled during active disease.

This chain uses TRBV5-1 with TRBJ1-1, with D maybe TRBD1 (6 bases). The CDR3 extends over 14 amino acids. CDR1 and CDR2 (germline): SGHRS, YFSETQ. The V gene lost 2 bases and the J gene lost 4 bases, with 12 bases spanning the gap. In DNA, the CDR3 is TGCGCCAGCAGCTTACAGGGTGGGGGCACTGAAGCTTTCTTT. Encoded protein: CASSLQGGGTEAFF.

J is TRBJ2-1 and V is TRBV19; 10 bases fit TRBD2. The V gene's germline CDR1 is LNHDA and CDR2 SQIVND (reference sequence). The V segment lost 5 bases and the J segment 4 bases; nucleotides outside the gene matches: 11. The CDR3 has 17 residues. The DNA for the CDR3 is TGTGCCAGTAGTCCGAAGCGGGGGGGCCTGGGATACAATGAGCAGTTCTTC. Its protein product is CASSPKRGGLGYNEQFF. The variable domain in full, completed from reference TRBV19 and TRBJ2-1, reads DGGITQSPKYLFRKEGQNVTLSCEQNLNHDAMYWYRQDPGQGLRLIYYSQIVNDFQKGDIAEGYSVSREKKESFPLTVTSAQKNPTAFYLCASSPKRGGLGYNEQFFGPGTRLTVL.

This sequence joins TRBV9 and TRBJ1-1, with a weak D call TRBD1 (5 bases). The ends were cut back, 4 bases at V and 1 base at J, with 23 bases in the middle. Germline loops: CDR1 SGDLS, CDR2 YYNGEE. The CDR3 is made up of 18 amino acids. The CDR3 coding sequence is TGTGCCAGCAGCACCCGCTCGGGGGGAAGGGGCACGAACACTGAAGCTTTCTTT. Translation gives CASSTRSGGRGTNTEAFF.

In this sample, this clone turned up many times. This rearrangement joins TRBV6-1 to TRBJ1-5; 7 positions match TRBD1. Germline CDR1 is MNHNS and CDR2 is SASEGT. Germline trimming cut 0 bases from V and 8 bases from J; bases unmatched to any gene: 16. The CDR3 is 18 amino acids. CDR3 coding DNA: TGTGCCAGCAGTGAAGCGCTGGTCCGGGACAGCCAAATCAAGCCCCAGCATTTT. It translates to CASSEALVRDSQIKPQHF.

V gene TRBV4-1 combines with J gene TRBJ2-1; 10 bases line up with TRBD2. The CDR3 has 15 residues. The V segment lost 4 bases and the J segment 6 bases; nucleotides outside the gene matches: 6. CDR1 is MGHRA, CDR2 YSYEKL, per germline. This CDR3 is CASSPPSGGPNEQFF. The CDR3 nucleotides read TGCGCCAGCAGCCCCCCTAGCGGGGGCCCCAATGAGCAGTTCTTC.

V is TRBV30 and J is TRBJ1-4, with 10 nucleotides matching TRBD1. Germline V CDR1 and CDR2: GTSNPN, SVGIG (reference sequence). V was pared by 7 bases and J by 8 bases, with 4 bases of the junction left unmatched. The CDR3 has 12 amino acids. CDR3: CASGQGFEKLFF. In DNA form, the CDR3 reads TGTGCCTCGGGACAGGGGTTCGAAAAACTGTTTTTT.

The chain employs TRBV7-8 and TRBJ2-3; no clear D gene. CDR3 length equals 17 residues. Germline values: CDR1 SGHVS, CDR2 FQNEAQ. The V end lost 0 bases, the J end lost 5 bases, and 18 bases lay between the germline ends. The CDR3 region has the DNA TGTGCCAGCAGCTTAGCTCTTTTGGGTGGGCTGATAGATACGCAGTATTTT. Its translation is CASSLALLGGLIDTQYF.

The chain couples TRBV5-6 to TRBJ1-1; TRBD1 aligns across 10 bases. Germline V gives CDR1 SGHDT, CDR2 YYEEEE. The V segment lost 3 bases and the J segment 6 bases; nucleotides outside the gene matches: 5. This CDR3 region has 14 residues. The CDR3 DNA follows: TGTGCCAGCAGCTGGGGACAGGGGAGGGCTGAAGCTTTCTTT. It yields the protein CASSWGQGRAEAFF. The variable domain in full, completed from reference TRBV5-6 and TRBJ1-1, reads DAGVTQSPTHLIKTRGQQVTLRCSPKSGHDTVSWYQQALGQGPQFIFQYYEEEERQRGNFPDRFSGHQFPNYSSELNVNALLLGDSALYLCASSWGQGRAEAFFGQGTRLTVV.

This chain connects TRBV6-5 to TRBJ1-2; D may be TRBD1 (5 bases). Germline CDR1 reads MNHEY; CDR2 reads SVGAGI. V gave up 0 bases and J gave up 8 bases, with 10 bases separating them. The length of the CDR3 is 13 residues. CDR3 coding DNA: TGTGCCAGCAGTTACTCGGAGGGGCGAGGCTACACCTTC. Its translation is CASSYSEGRGYTF.

The chain uses TRBV25-1 and TRBJ2-1; 7 positions agree with TRBD1. V trimming: 3 bases; J trimming: 2 bases; junction bases outside the gene matches: 7. In germline, CDR1 is MGHDK, CDR2 SYGVNS. This CDR3 region has 16 residues. The CDR3 loop is CASSDGTGVAYNEQFF. The CDR3 nucleotides read TGTGCCAGCAGTGACGGAACAGGGGTTGCCTACAATGAGCAGTTCTTC.

This clone has only one observation. The chain couples TRBV5-6 to TRBJ2-3; 12 bases line up with TRBD2. Germline values: CDR1 SGHDT, CDR2 YYEEEE. The CDR3 totals 16 residues. The junction had 5 bases not matched to a gene; V was cut back by 2 bases and J by 4 bases. The CDR3 DNA reads as TGTGCCAGCAGCTTCCTAGCGGGGGGGCGTGCAGATACGCAGTATTTT. Protein product: CASSFLAGGRADTQYF.

The chain recombines TRBV12-3 or TRBV12-4 with TRBJ2-7; D is unresolved. This CDR3 is built from 12 residues. Between the trimmed V and J ends, which lost 6 bases and 2 bases, there was a span of 8 bases. In DNA, the CDR3 is TGTGCCAGCAGCATCACACCCTACGAGCAGTACTTC. Protein product: CASSITPYEQYF.

This chain connects TRBV7-3 to TRBJ1-2, with 9 bases lining up with TRBD1. V shed 1 base and J 2 bases; nucleotides not matched to a gene: 8. The CDR3 spans 17 residues. Germline assignment: CDR1 SGHTA and CDR2 FQGTGA. The CDR3 is CASSLNAPDRGNYGYTF. The CDR3 DNA is TGTGCCAGCAGCTTAAATGCCCCGGACAGGGGAAACTATGGCTACACCTTC.

This sequence joins TRBV7-9 and TRBJ1-1, with D perhaps TRBD1 (6 bases). Germline V CDR1 and CDR2: SEHNR, FQNEAQ (reference sequence). Trimming pared 5 bases from V and 4 bases from J, leaving 17 bases between. The CDR3 contains 15 residues. CDR3 sequence: CASSVGGGASTEAFF. Here the CDR3 DNA reads TGTGCCAGCAGCGTTGGTGGGGGCGCAAGCACTGAAGCTTTCTTT.

The chain carries TRBV11-2 and TRBJ1-1, with unresolved D. Looked up from germline, CDR1 is SGHAT and CDR2 is FQNNGV. V was pared by 1 base and J by 6 bases, with 21 bases between. There are 17 residues in the CDR3. This CDR3 reads CASSLGFAGPGPSEAFF. Here the CDR3 DNA reads TGTGCCAGCAGCTTAGGTTTCGCGGGCCCTGGCCCCTCTGAAGCTTTCTTT.

This chain connects TRBV4-2 to TRBJ2-1; TRBD2 agrees at 9 bases. The CDR3 covers 16 residues. With 0 bases clipped from V and 7 bases from J, the junction kept 7 bases outside the gene matches. The germline CDR1 and CDR2 sequences are LGHNA and YNFKEQ. CDR3 sequence reads: CASSQEMRGGNNEQFF. CDR3 coding DNA: TGTGCCAGCAGCCAAGAGATGCGGGGGGGCAATAATGAGCAGTTCTTC.

J is TRBJ1-3 and V is TRBV6-5, with D uncertain. CDR3 size: 15 residues. Trimming took off 0 bases at V and 0 bases at J, with 6 bases between the two ends. The germline V gene has CDR1 MNHEY and CDR2 SVGAGI. CDR3 DNA sequence: TGTGCCAGCAGTTACTCGAGGTTCTCTGGAAACACCATATATTTT. Protein product: CASSYSRFSGNTIYF.

The chain couples TRBV29-1 to TRBJ2-7; 10 bases fit TRBD1. The germline CDR1 and CDR2 sequences are SQVTM and ANQGSEA. The CDR3 consists of 13 residues. Trimming cost V 7 bases and J 7 bases; bases outside gene matches: 10. The CDR3 sequence: CSAAGQGRWEQYF. CDR3 nucleotides: TGCAGCGCCGCGGGACAGGGGCGGTGGGAGCAGTACTTC.